Listed here are 15 T cell receptor beta chains from one sample, sequenced in a study of T cell repertoires in ileal Crohn's disease. The protocol was immunoSEQ multiplex PCR, while the TCRdb copy is restricted to in-frame clones and leaves out a portion. The table has 11,000 or so clones, around 80% seen once. Time point specified: neoterminal ileum biopsy at postoperative endoscopy, about 6 months after surgery. The sequenced material came from ileal tissue. Receptor source: an adult with Crohn's disease.

This sequence joins TRBV13 and TRBJ2-7; a weak D match, TRBD1 (5 bases). CDR1 is PRHDT and CDR2 is FYEKMQ in the germline V gene (reference sequence). Trimming pared 0 bases from V and 3 bases from J, leaving 15 bases between. The CDR3 has 16 amino acids. The CDR3 DNA is TGTGCCAGCAGCTTAGGCGTTCAGGGCCCAAACTACGAGCAGTACTTC. It yields the protein CASSLGVQGPNYEQYF.

The count of this clone is one. The chain has TRBV7-2 and TRBJ1-3, with D unclear. Between the trimmed V and J ends, which lost 5 bases and 1 base, there was a span of 9 bases. This CDR3 is 14 amino acids long. CDR1 SGHTA and CDR2 FQGNSA come from the germline V gene. The CDR3 region is CASSRVSSGNTIYF. CDR3 coding DNA: TGTGCCAGCAGCCGGGTTTCTTCTGGAAACACCATATATTTT.

This rearrangement joins TRBV7-2 to TRBJ2-1; 8 nucleotides align to TRBD2. CDR3 size: 15 residues. The V gene's germline CDR1 is SGHTA and CDR2 FQGNSA. The V and J ends lost 4 bases and 12 bases, in that order; junction bases with no gene match: 14. The CDR3 loop reads CASSSLGGGTSRQFF. In nucleotides, the CDR3 is TGTGCCAGCAGCTCCCTAGGCGGGGGGACCAGTAGGCAGTTCTTC.

The genes are TRBV29-1 and TRBJ1-4; 10 positions match TRBD1. The CDR3 sequence is 12 residues long. Germline V gene lookup returns CDR1 SQVTM and CDR2 ANQGSEA. Germline trimming cut 4 bases from V and 7 bases from J; bases unmatched to any gene: 0. The CDR3, as DNA: TGCAGCGTTGGGACAGGGGGTGAAAAACTGTTTTTT. Translating it yields CSVGTGGEKLFF. Full variable domain (remainder filled in from reference TRBV29-1 and TRBJ1-4): SAVISQKPSRDICQRGTSLTIQCQVDSQVTMMFWYRQQPGQSLTLIATANQGSEATYESGFVIDKFPISRPNLTFSTLTVSNMSPEDSSIYLCSVGTGGEKLFFGSGTQLSVL.

The chain couples TRBV25-1 to TRBJ2-4; 8 nucleotides line up with TRBD2. V was clipped by 6 bases and J by 3 bases; unmatched bases: 13. The germline gives CDR1 MGHDK, CDR2 SYGVNS. This CDR3 is 17 amino acids long. CDR3: CASSPRGGAEVKNIQYF. CDR3 in DNA: TGTGCCAGCAGCCCTCGGGGGGGGGCCGAGGTCAAAAACATTCAGTACTTC. Based on the CDR3 plus reference TRBV25-1 and TRBJ2-4, the full variable domain is EADIYQTPRYLVIGTGKKITLECSQTMGHDKMYWYQQDPGMELHLIHYSYGVNSTEKGDLSSESTVSRIRTEHFPLTLESARPSHTSQYLCASSPRGGAEVKNIQYFGAGTRLSVL.

The J gene is TRBJ2-7, the V gene TRBV29-1; a weak D match, TRBD2 (6 bases). V was cut by 6 bases and J by 1 base, with 10 bases left in between. The CDR3 consists of 12 residues. CDR1 and CDR2 (germline): SQVTM, ANQGSEA. Written as DNA, the CDR3 is TGCAGCGTCGGCGGGGAGTCCTACGAGCAGTACTTC. Its translation: CSVGGESYEQYF.

The J gene is TRBJ1-4, the V gene TRBV11-2; 7 positions match TRBD1. The CDR3 length is 15 residues. The germline CDR1 and CDR2 sequences are SGHAT and FQNNGV. With V trimmed by 5 bases and J by 5 bases, 8 bases remained unmatched. The DNA for the CDR3 is TGTGCCAGCAGCCCCTGGGGGACAGAAAATGAAAAACTGTTTTTT. It codes for CASSPWGTENEKLFF.

This rearrangement joins TRBV18 to TRBJ1-1; D is perhaps TRBD1 (6 bases). V was shortened by 1 base and J by 1 base, with 10 bases between the two germline ends. The germline V gene has CDR1 KGHSH and CDR2 LQKENI. CDR3 length: 15 residues. DNA of the CDR3: TGTGCCAGCTCACCACAACAGGGCCGGAACACTGAAGCTTTCTTT. It is translated as CASSPQQGRNTEAFF.

This chain links TRBV25-1 with TRBJ2-3; 10 positions agree with TRBD2. Germline-derived CDR1 and CDR2 are MGHDK and SYGVNS. V lost 2 bases to trimming and J lost 3 bases; unmatched junction nucleotides: 2. This CDR3 is built from 15 residues. This chain's CDR3 is CASSELAGETDTQYF. The CDR3 DNA is TGTGCCAGCAGTGAACTAGCGGGGGAGACAGATACGCAGTATTTT.

V is TRBV9 and J is TRBJ2-6; D unresolved. The CDR3 covers 15 residues. Per the germline V gene, CDR1 is SGDLS and CDR2 is YYNGEE. V gave up 3 bases and J gave up 0 bases, with 7 bases separating them. In nucleotides, the CDR3 is TGTGCCAGCAGCGCCTCAGTCTCTGGGGCCAACGTCCTGACTTTC. Amino acid sequence: CASSASVSGANVLTF.

The chain uses TRBV10-3 and TRBJ2-7; 7 bases fit TRBD1. V was pared by 4 bases and J by 0 bases, with 3 bases of the junction left unmatched. The CDR3 is 14 amino acids. Germline lookup yields CDR1 ENHRY and CDR2 SYGVKD. CDR3 DNA: TGTGCCATCAGTGGCTGGGACAGCTCCTACGAGCAGTACTTC. This translates into CAISGWDSSYEQYF.

This chain links TRBV6-6 with TRBJ2-7, with a tentative D call TRBD2 (5 bases). The CDR3 loop spans 11 amino acids. V lost 7 bases, J lost 7 bases, and 11 bases lay in between. Germline CDR1 reads MNHNY; CDR2 reads SVGAGI (reference sequence). CDR3 protein: CASKFGEEQYF. The CDR3 bases are TGTGCCAGCAAATTCGGGGAGGAGCAGTACTTC.

The J gene is TRBJ1-2, the V gene TRBV6-1, with D perhaps matching TRBD1 (5 bases). Germline V CDR1 and CDR2: MNHNS, SASEGT. This CDR3 has 14 residues. The V end was cut by 7 bases, the J end by 1 base, with 13 bases between. The CDR3 DNA sequence: TGTGCCAGCACCGGGCCGGGGGGTAACTATGGCTACACCTTC. The encoded protein is CASTGPGGNYGYTF.

The chain is built from TRBV9 and TRBJ1-2, with TRBD1 identical over 10 bases. Germline V gene data show CDR1 as SGDLS and CDR2 as YYNGEE. The CDR3 contains 20 residues. Unmatched junction bases numbered 20, after V lost 3 bases and J lost 3 bases. The CDR3 DNA sequence: TGTGCCAGCAGCGAGCCCCACCGGGACAGGGGACCCCATACCTACTATGGCTACACCTTC. Protein: CASSEPHRDRGPHTYYGYTF.

The gene calls are TRBV18 and TRBJ1-1; D is uncertain. The CDR3 covers 15 residues. Germline values: CDR1 KGHSH, CDR2 LQKENI. V lost 3 bases, J lost 0 bases, and 11 bases lay in between. In DNA form, the CDR3 reads TGTGCCAGCTCACCGGAACAGTACATGAACACTGAAGCTTTCTTT. Its protein is CASSPEQYMNTEAFF. The full variable domain, completed using reference TRBV18 and TRBJ1-1, is NAGVMQNPRHLVRRRGQEARLRCSPMKGHSHVYWYRQLPEEGLKFMVYLQKENIIDESGMPKERFSAEFPKEGPSILRIQQVVRGDSAAYFCASSPEQYMNTEAFFGQGTRLTVV.